In its sample, the clone carrying this T cell receptor beta chain was seen once. This sample stems from a study of blood T cell repertoires in COVID-19. Study at large: Italy, Spain and the United States were the sources of the convalescent and acute COVID-19 samples. PBMCs, B-cell-depleted T cells, or T cells provided the cDNA or gDNA that made up the material.

The V gene end was trimmed by 6 bases and the J gene end by 3 bases; junction bases not matched to a gene: 1. The CDR3 is 13 amino acids. Per germline, CDR1 MNHEY and CDR2 SVGAGI. As originally analysed: Estimates of nucleated cell counts were drawn from the amplification of reference gene primers. Measured with immunoSEQ multiplex PCR; TCRdb has only the in-frame clones, and not every one. V and J calls and clone size are given by that table; D and trimming were obtained from the DNA. This repertoire shows some 150,000 clones, roughly 89% found once; its top ten account for more than 6.5%. The chain carries TRBV6-5 and TRBJ1-5; 8 nucleotides match TRBD1. The specimen was peripheral blood. This sequence was found in a woman between 50 and 59 years old with active or convalescent COVID-19. CDR3 residues: CASRDRDNQPQHF. In nucleotides, the CDR3 is TGTGCCAGCAGGGACAGGGACAATCAGCCCCAGCATTTT.